The sequence of this TCR beta chain was determined in a study of beta chain features in type 1 diabetes. General study findings and limits: VDJ junctions in type 1 diabetes patients carried more deletions and fewer insertions. Type 1 diabetes patients showed a moderate but significant shortening of TCRB CDR3s in all four CD4+ subsets. The naive, central memory and Treg TCRB repertoires looked more alike in patients than they did in healthy donors.

The CDR3 sequence is 13 residues long. Germline V CDR1 and CDR2: LGHNA, YSLEER. V was trimmed by 4 bases and J by 9 bases, leaving 10 bases between them. Regarding this clone: The antigen remains unidentified.

The entirety of the isolated RNA underwent reverse transcription, so expressed TCRB transcripts were sequenced. Libraries were prepared by immunoSEQ multiplex PCR; TCRdb keeps only in-frame clonotypes and omits some of them. The sample gives some 170,000 clones, about 63% of which show up once; about 0.089% is in the top ten. The sequence derives from a man aged 25-45 years with type 1 diabetes. This chain connects TRBV4-3 to TRBJ1-6, with D maybe TRBD1 (6 bases). The sequenced material came from naive CD4+ T cells from blood. This CDR3 is CASSLGQSSPLHF. DNA of the CDR3: TGCGCCAGCAGCCTCGGACAGAGTTCACCCCTCCACTTT.